One sample yielded the 16 T cell receptor beta chains listed below, sequenced in a study of CD8 T cells in Susac syndrome. With random hexamers, roughly 0.45 to 1 ug RNA was reverse transcribed. TCRdb called the immunoSEQ multiplex PCR reads again in MiXCR, with one record for every CDR3 protein. The sample records 150,000 to 200,000 distinct CDR3 sequences, approximately 94% being singletons. Sequenced input: CD4+ T cells from PBMCs. These receptors were taken from a human donor with multiple sclerosis.

The chain employs TRBV6-5 and TRBJ2-2; TRBD2 agrees at 7 bases. There are 17 residues in the CDR3. CDR1 and CDR2 from the germline V gene are MNHEY and SVGAGI. The V and J ends lost 4 bases and 3 bases, in that order; junction bases with no gene match: 11. This chain's CDR3 is CASSWGGSGGYTGELFF. For the CDR3, the DNA is TGTGCCAGCAGTTGGGGAGGGAGCGGAGGTTACACCGGGGAGCTGTTTTTT.

V usage is TRBV27 and J usage is TRBJ2-1, with TRBD2 matching over 13 bases. CDR3 length: 15 residues. Trimming at V came to 7 bases and at J to 8 bases, leaving 8 bases not matched to a gene. Looked up from germline, CDR1 is MNHEY and CDR2 is SMNVEV (reference sequence). CDR3 coding DNA: TGTGCCAGCACCCTACGGACTAGCGGGAGTGATGAGCAGTTCTTC. Translating it yields CASTLRTSGSDEQFF.

The chain joins TRBV20-1 to TRBJ2-3; no definite D call. The CDR3 length is 13 residues. Trimming left V 5 bases short and J 2 bases short, with 11 bases between. Per germline, CDR1 DFQATT and CDR2 SNEGSKA (reference sequence). CDR3 loop: CSASLLDTDTQYF. CDR3 DNA sequence: TGCAGTGCTTCCTTGCTAGACACAGATACGCAGTATTTT.

This rearrangement joins TRBV12-3 or TRBV12-4 to TRBJ1-1; 8 positions agree with TRBD1. V was pared by 5 bases and J by 6 bases, with 2 bases of the junction left unmatched. The CDR3 has 12 amino acids. As DNA, the CDR3 is TGTGCCAGCAGTATACAGGGGGCTGAAGCTTTCTTT. Amino acids: CASSIQGAEAFF.

This clonotype was seen once. J is TRBJ2-2 and V is TRBV30; 7 positions agree with TRBD1. The CDR3 consists of 14 residues. CDR1 and CDR2 (germline): GTSNPN, SVGIG (reference sequence). With V trimmed by 4 bases and J by 6 bases, 8 bases remained unmatched. The CDR3 region is CAWKRQGKAGELFF. As DNA, the CDR3 is TGTGCCTGGAAACGACAGGGAAAGGCCGGGGAGCTGTTTTTT.

The chain uses TRBV12-3 or TRBV12-4 and TRBJ1-6, with D possibly being TRBD1 (6 bases). The CDR3 has 16 residues. The V end was cut by 4 bases, the J end by 5 bases, with 15 bases between. The CDR3 DNA is TGTGCCAGCAGTTACCGGGACACGGCAAATAATTCACCCCTCCACTTT. The encoded protein is CASSYRDTANNSPLHF.

The V and J genes are TRBV29-1 and TRBJ2-1; maybe TRBD2 (6 bases). The CDR3 runs 15 residues. Deletions cut 4 bases from V and 0 bases from J, with 13 bases between. The germline V gene has CDR1 SQVTM and CDR2 ANQGSEA. The CDR3 bases are TGCAGCGTTGGGGGACTGCCCAGCTCCTACAATGAGCAGTTCTTC. Protein sequence: CSVGGLPSSYNEQFF.

V is TRBV10-2 and J is TRBJ2-3; a weak D match, TRBD2 (6 bases). The CDR3 is 17 amino acids. Trimming took off 6 bases at V and 1 base at J, with 20 bases between the two ends. From germline, CDR1 is WSHSY and CDR2 SAAADI. CDR3 nucleotide sequence: TGCGCCAGCAGCGGAGGAGGGAGCGGCCCAGGCACAGATACGCAGTATTTT. It yields the protein CASSGGGSGPGTDTQYF.

The chain joins TRBV30 to TRBJ1-5, with 7 bases identical to TRBD1. Germline CDR1 reads GTSNPN; CDR2 reads SVGIG (reference sequence). The CDR3 runs to 13 residues. V shed 4 bases, J shed 9 bases, and the junction held 9 bases outside the gene matches. CDR3 sequence reads: CAWNRGGNGPQHF. CDR3 nucleotides: TGTGCCTGGAACAGGGGAGGCAATGGGCCCCAGCATTTT.

This clonotype appeared once. This chain joins TRBV11-2 and TRBJ1-2; no clear D gene. CDR1 and CDR2 (germline): SGHAT, FQNNGV. V lost 5 bases, J lost 8 bases, and 12 bases lay in between. The CDR3 is 12 residues long. The CDR3 spells CASSASMRGYTF. In nucleotides, the CDR3 is TGTGCCAGCAGCGCCTCGATGCGGGGCTACACCTTC.

The rearrangement joins TRBV30 to TRBJ1-2; D is unresolved. The germline V gene encodes CDR1 GTSNPN and CDR2 SVGIG (reference sequence). V was pared by 4 bases and J by 1 base, with 13 bases between. The CDR3 is 14 amino acids. CDR3 sequence: CAWKGPRSNYGYTF. CDR3 in DNA: TGTGCCTGGAAAGGTCCCAGGAGTAACTATGGCTACACCTTC.

The J gene is TRBJ1-2, the V gene TRBV6-1; TRBD1 aligns across 7 bases. With 2 bases clipped from V and 7 bases from J, the junction kept 4 bases outside the gene matches. This CDR3 region has 13 residues. Germline V lookup: CDR1 MNHNS, CDR2 SASEGT. The CDR3 sequence is CASSESGDSGYTF. The DNA for the CDR3 is TGTGCCAGCAGTGAATCAGGGGACAGTGGCTACACCTTC.

The CDR3 region is CATSRNPGGEETQYF. The CDR3 DNA follows: TGTGCCACCAGCAGAAACCCCGGGGGAGAAGAGACCCAGTACTTC. The chain recombines TRBV15 with TRBJ2-5, with D perhaps matching TRBD2 (6 bases). Germline V lookup: CDR1 LNHNV, CDR2 YYDKDF (reference sequence). With 2 bases removed from V and 3 bases from J, the gap between germline ends came to 13 bases. The CDR3 length is 15 residues. Looking up the rest from reference TRBV15 and TRBJ2-5 gives the full variable domain: DAMVIQNPRYQVTQFGKPVTLSCSQTLNHNVMYWYQQKSSQAPKLLFHYYDKDFNNEADTPDNFQSRRPNTSFCFLDIRSPGLGDTAMYLCATSRNPGGEETQYFGPGTRLLVL.

The gene calls are TRBV19 and TRBJ2-3, with 10 bases that match TRBD2. Germline CDR1 LNHDA, CDR2 SQIVND (reference sequence). The CDR3 is 13 amino acids. Trimming took 6 bases from V and 10 from J; bases not matched to a gene: 7. The CDR3 spells CASRTPGTSAQYF. The CDR3 DNA sequence: TGTGCCAGTAGAACCCCCGGGACTAGCGCGCAGTATTTT. The full variable domain, in which reference TRBV19 and TRBJ2-3 provide the parts outside the CDR3, is DGGITQSPKYLFRKEGQNVTLSCEQNLNHDAMYWYRQDPGQGLRLIYYSQIVNDFQKGDIAEGYSVSREKKESFPLTVTSAQKNPTAFYLCASRTPGTSAQYFGPGTRLTVL.

This rearrangement joins TRBV4-1 to TRBJ1-2, with no clear D. Trimming stripped 1 base from V and 8 bases from J, with 11 bases between. This CDR3 comprises 13 residues. Germline CDR1 reads MGHRA; CDR2 reads YSYEKL. The CDR3 DNA reads TGCGCCAGCAGCCAAGTGCTGCTTTGGGGCTACACCTTC. This codes for CASSQVLLWGYTF.

In nucleotides, the CDR3 is TGTGCCAGCAGTGCCCCGGCTACCCTCCACTTT. Translation gives CASSAPATLHF. The rearrangement uses TRBV28 and TRBJ1-6; D not certain. The germline V and J ends were trimmed by 5 bases and 14 bases, with 10 bases remaining between them. Germline V gene data show CDR1 as MDHEN and CDR2 as SYDVKM. CDR3 length equals 11 residues.